Reported below is one TCR beta chain. Its antigen remains unknown. Produced via immunoSEQ multiplex PCR; TCRdb's table is partial and in-frame only. There are roughly 190,000 clones in the sample; roughly 72% occur only once, and 13% lies in the top ten. This sample is part of a study of cytotoxic CD8 clonotypes in ibrutinib-treated CLL. General study points: Patients showed higher baseline clonality than age-matched healthy donors, and it tracked circulating CD8+ T-cell counts.

Germline CDR1 reads KGHSH; CDR2 reads LQKENI. The CDR3 has 14 amino acids. The V gene end was trimmed by 4 bases and the J gene end by 1 base; junction bases not matched to a gene: 2. Sequencing was performed on PBMCs, taken after 24 months of ibrutinib treatment. This receptor was obtained from a human donor with chronic lymphocytic leukemia. The chain joins TRBV18 to TRBJ2-7; TRBD1 aligns across 9 bases. CDR3 sequence: CASSRDRESYEQYF. DNA for the CDR3: TGTGCCAGCTCACGGGACAGGGAATCCTACGAGCAGTACTTC.